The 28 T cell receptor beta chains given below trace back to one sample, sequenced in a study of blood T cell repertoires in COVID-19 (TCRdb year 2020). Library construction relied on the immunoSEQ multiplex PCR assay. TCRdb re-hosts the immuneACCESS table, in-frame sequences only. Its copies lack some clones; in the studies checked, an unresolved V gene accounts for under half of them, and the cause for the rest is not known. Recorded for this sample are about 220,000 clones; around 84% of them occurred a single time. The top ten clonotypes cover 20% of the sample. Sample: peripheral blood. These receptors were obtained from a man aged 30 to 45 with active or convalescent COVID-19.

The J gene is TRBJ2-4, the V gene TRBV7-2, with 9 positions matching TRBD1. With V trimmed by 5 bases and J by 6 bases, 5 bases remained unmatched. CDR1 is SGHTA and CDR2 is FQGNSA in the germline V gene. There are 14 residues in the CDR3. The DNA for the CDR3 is TGTGCCAGCAGCCCAAGACAGGGGGGAAACATTCAGTACTTC. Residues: CASSPRQGGNIQYF.

CDR3 sequence: CASSADRVGAGNTIYF. CDR3 in DNA: TGTGCCAGCAGCGCAGACCGGGTAGGCGCTGGAAACACCATATATTTT. This sequence joins TRBV7-9 and TRBJ1-3, with D hard to call. Germline V gene lookup returns CDR1 SEHNR and CDR2 FQNEAQ (reference sequence). This CDR3 region has 16 residues. V lost 5 bases and J 2 bases, leaving 16 bases between the germline ends.

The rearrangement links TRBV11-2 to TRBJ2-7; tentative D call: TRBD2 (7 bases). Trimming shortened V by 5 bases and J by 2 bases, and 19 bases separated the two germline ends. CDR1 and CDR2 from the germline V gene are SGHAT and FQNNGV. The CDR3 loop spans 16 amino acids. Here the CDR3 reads CASSPSFGGPAYEQYF. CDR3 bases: TGTGCCAGCAGCCCTAGCTTCGGGGGGCCGGCCTACGAGCAGTACTTC.

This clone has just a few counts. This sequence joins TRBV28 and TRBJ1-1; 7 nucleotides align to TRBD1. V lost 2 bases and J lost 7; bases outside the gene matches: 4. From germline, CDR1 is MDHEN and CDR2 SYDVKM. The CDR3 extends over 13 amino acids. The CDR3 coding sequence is TGTGCCAGCAGTTTAGGACAGGCCCTTGAAGCTTTCTTT. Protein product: CASSLGQALEAFF.

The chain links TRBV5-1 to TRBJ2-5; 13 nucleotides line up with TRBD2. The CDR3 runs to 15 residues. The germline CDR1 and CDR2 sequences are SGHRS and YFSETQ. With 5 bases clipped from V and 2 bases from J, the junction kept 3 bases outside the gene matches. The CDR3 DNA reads TGCGCCAGCAGAAGGGGACTAGCGGGGCAAGAGACCCAGTACTTC. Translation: CASRRGLAGQETQYF.

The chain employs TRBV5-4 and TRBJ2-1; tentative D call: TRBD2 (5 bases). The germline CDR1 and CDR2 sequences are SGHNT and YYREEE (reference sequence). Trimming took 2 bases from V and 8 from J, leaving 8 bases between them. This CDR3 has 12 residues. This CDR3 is CASSFTSHEQFF. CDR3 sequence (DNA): TGTGCCAGCAGCTTTACTAGTCATGAGCAGTTCTTC.

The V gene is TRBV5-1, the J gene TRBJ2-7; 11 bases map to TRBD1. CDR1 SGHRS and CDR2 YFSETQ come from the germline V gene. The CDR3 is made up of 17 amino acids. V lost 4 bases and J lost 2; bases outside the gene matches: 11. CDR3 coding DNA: TGCGCCAGCAGCCCCGGGACAGGGGGGGCCCTGACCTACGAGCAGTACTTC. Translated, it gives CASSPGTGGALTYEQYF.

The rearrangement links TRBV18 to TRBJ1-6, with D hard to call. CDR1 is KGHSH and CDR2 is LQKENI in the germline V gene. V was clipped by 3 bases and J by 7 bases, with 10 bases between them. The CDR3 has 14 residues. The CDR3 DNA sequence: TGTGCCAGCTCACCCCAGGCGAGCAATTCACCCCTCCACTTT. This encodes CASSPQASNSPLHF.

The CDR3 nucleotides read TGTGCCAGTAGTATACAGTTGAGGGCCGGGGAGCAGTACTTC. It codes for CASSIQLRAGEQYF. This chain links TRBV19 with TRBJ2-7; D possibly corresponds to TRBD2 (5 bases). V lost 2 bases to trimming and J lost 7 bases, with 15 bases between them. Germline values: CDR1 LNHDA, CDR2 SQIVND (reference sequence). There are 14 residues in the CDR3.

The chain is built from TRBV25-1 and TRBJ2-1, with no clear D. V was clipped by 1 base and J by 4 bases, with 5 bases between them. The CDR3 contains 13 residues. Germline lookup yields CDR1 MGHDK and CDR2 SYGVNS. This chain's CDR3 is CASSESRYNEQFF. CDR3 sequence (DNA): TGTGCCAGCAGTGAATCGAGATACAATGAGCAGTTCTTC.

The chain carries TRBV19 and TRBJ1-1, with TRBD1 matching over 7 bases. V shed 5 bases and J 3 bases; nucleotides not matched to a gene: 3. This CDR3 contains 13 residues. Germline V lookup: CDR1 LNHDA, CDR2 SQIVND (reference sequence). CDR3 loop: CASSVRGDTEAFF. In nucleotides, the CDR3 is TGTGCCAGTAGTGTCAGGGGGGACACTGAAGCTTTCTTT.

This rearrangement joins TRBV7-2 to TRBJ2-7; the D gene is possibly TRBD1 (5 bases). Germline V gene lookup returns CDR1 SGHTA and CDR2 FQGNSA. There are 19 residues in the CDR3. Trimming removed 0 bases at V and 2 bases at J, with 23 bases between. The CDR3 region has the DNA TGTGCCAGCAGCTTAGCGCTCAAAGGTAACAGGCCTCTTCCCTACGAGCAGTACTTC. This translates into CASSLALKGNRPLPYEQYF. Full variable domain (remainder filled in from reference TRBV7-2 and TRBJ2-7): GAGVSQSPSNKVTEKGKDVELRCDPISGHTALYWYRQSLGQGLEFLIYFQGNSAPDKSGLPSDRFSAERTGGSVSTLTIQRTQQEDSAVYLCASSLALKGNRPLPYEQYFGPGTRLTVT.

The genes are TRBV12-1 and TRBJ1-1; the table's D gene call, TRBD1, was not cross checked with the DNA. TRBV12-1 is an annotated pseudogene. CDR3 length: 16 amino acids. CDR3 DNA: TGTGCCAGCAGCCCTTCGGACAGGGAAATGTATGGTGAAGCTTTCTTT. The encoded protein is CASSPSDREMYGEAFF.

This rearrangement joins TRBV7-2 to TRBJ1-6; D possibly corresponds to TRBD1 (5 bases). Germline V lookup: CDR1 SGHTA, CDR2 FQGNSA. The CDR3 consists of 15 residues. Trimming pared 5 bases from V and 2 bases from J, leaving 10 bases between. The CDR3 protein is CASSPTVAYNSPLHF. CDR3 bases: TGTGCCAGCAGCCCGACAGTTGCCTATAATTCACCCCTCCACTTT. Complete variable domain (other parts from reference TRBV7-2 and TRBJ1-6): GAGVSQSPSNKVTEKGKDVELRCDPISGHTALYWYRQSLGQGLEFLIYFQGNSAPDKSGLPSDRFSAERTGGSVSTLTIQRTQQEDSAVYLCASSPTVAYNSPLHFGNGTRLTVT.

CDR3 in DNA: TGCGCCAGCAGTGACCCCGGACTACCTCAAGAGACCCAGTACTTC. Its protein is CASSDPGLPQETQYF. The chain employs TRBV10-2 and TRBJ2-5; D possibly corresponds to TRBD2 (6 bases). Trimming cost V 3 bases and J 2 bases, with 13 bases left between them. CDR1 and CDR2 from the germline V gene are WSHSY and SAAADI. This CDR3 is built from 15 residues.

The CDR3 DNA follows: TGTGCCAGCCGGACAGCCGAGGGAAAACTGTTTTTT. Protein product: CASRTAEGKLFF. The chain is built from TRBV2 and TRBJ1-4, with D possibly being TRBD1 (6 bases). The CDR3 is made up of 12 amino acids. Germline CDR1 is SNHLY and CDR2 is FYNNEI. The V and J ends lost 8 bases and 10 bases respectively, with 14 bases between them.

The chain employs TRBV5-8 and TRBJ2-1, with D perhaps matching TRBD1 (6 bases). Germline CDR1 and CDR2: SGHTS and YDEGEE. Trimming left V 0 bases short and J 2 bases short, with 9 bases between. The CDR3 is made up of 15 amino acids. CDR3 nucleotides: TGTGCCAGCAGCTTGGAGGGGGTCCCCTACAATGAGCAGTTCTTC. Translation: CASSLEGVPYNEQFF.

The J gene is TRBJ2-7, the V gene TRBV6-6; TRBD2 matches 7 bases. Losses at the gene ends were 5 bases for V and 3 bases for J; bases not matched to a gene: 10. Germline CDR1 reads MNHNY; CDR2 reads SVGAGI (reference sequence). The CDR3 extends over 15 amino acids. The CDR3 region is CASSLPSGGGYEQYF. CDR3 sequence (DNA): TGTGCCAGCAGTCTACCCTCGGGGGGAGGCTACGAGCAGTACTTC.

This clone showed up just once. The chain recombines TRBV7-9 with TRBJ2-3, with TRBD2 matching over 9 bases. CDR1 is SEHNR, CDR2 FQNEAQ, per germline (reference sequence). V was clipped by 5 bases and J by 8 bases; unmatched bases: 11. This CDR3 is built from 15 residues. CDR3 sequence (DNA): TGTGCCAGCAGCCCAAGAGGGACTAGCTACGGTACGCAGTATTTT. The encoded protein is CASSPRGTSYGTQYF.

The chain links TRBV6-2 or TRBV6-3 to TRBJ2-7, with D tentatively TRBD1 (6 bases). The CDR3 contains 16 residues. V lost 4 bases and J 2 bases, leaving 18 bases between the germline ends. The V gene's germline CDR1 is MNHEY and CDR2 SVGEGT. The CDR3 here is CASSFGTSVGPYEQYF. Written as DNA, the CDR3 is TGTGCCAGCAGTTTCGGGACATCCGTAGGCCCCTACGAGCAGTACTTC.

This CDR3 is CASSYWTGGTEAFF. The CDR3 DNA sequence: TGTGCCAGCAGTTACTGGACGGGCGGGACTGAAGCTTTCTTT. The V gene is TRBV6-6, the J gene TRBJ1-1; the D is unclear. There are 14 residues in the CDR3. V was cut by 1 base and J by 5 bases, with 11 bases left in between. Per germline, CDR1 MNHNY and CDR2 SVGAGI (reference sequence).

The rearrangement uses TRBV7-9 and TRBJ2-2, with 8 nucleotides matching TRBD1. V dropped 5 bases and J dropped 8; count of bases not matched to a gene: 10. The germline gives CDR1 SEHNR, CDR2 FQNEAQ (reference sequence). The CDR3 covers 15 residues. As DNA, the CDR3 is TGTGCCAGCAGCCCACGGACAGGGTGGGGTGGGGAGCTGTTTTTT. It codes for CASSPRTGWGGELFF.

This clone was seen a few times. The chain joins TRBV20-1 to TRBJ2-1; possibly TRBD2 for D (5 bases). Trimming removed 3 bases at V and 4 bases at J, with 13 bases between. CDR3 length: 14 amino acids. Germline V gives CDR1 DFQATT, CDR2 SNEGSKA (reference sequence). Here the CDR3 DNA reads TGCAGTGCTAGTCTTGCGGGTAGTTACAATGAGCAGTTCTTC. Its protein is CSASLAGSYNEQFF.

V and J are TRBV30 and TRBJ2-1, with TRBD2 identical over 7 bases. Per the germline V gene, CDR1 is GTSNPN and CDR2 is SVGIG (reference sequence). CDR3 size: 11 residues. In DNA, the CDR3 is TGTGGACTAGCCTCCTACAATGAGCAGTTCTTC. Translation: CGLASYNEQFF.

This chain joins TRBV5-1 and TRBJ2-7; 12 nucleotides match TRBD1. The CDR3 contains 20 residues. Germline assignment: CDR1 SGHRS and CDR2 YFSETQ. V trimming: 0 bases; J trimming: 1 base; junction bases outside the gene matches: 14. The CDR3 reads CASSLDIPGQGASGSYEQYF. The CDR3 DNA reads TGCGCCAGCAGCTTGGACATTCCGGGACAGGGGGCTAGCGGGTCCTACGAGCAGTACTTC.

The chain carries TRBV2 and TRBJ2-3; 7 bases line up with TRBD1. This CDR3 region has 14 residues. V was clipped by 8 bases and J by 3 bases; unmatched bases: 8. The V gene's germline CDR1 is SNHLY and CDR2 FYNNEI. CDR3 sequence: CASVRQGVTDTQYF. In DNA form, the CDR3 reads TGTGCCAGCGTTAGGCAGGGGGTGACAGATACGCAGTATTTT.

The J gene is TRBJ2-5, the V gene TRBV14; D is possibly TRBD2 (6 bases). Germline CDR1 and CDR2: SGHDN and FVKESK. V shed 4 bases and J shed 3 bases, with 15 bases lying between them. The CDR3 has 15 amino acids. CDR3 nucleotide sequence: TGTGCCAGCAGCCGGGGGGACGGAGTAAAAGAGACCCAGTACTTC. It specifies CASSRGDGVKETQYF.

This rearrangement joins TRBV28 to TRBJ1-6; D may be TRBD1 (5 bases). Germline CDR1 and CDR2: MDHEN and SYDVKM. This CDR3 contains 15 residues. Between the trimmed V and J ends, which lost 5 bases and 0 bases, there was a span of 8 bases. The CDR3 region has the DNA TGTGCCAGCAGTGTCGGGGGCTCCTATAATTCACCCCTCCACTTT. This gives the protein CASSVGGSYNSPLHF.